The T cell receptor (beta chain) described here comes from a study of glioma-infiltrating T cells after dendritic cell vaccination. Study as a whole: Dendritic cells derived from monocytes and pulsed with autologous tumor lysate formed the vaccine.

Input was 2 ug genomic DNA, or all available if less. TCRdb keeps only in-frame clones here, not all; method: immunoSEQ multiplex PCR. The table includes roughly 85,000 clones, roughly 85% detected once. The sample's time point: after dendritic cell vaccination, including at tumor progression/relapse. Patients had residual fresh-frozen tumor tissue and more than two years of survival data. CDR1 is SGHNT and CDR2 is YYREEE in the germline V gene (reference sequence). The CDR3 is 13 residues long. Trimming removed 4 bases at V and 6 bases at J, with 12 bases between. The V and J genes are TRBV5-4 and TRBJ2-3; possible D gene TRBD2, 5 bases. This clonotype was sampled from a human donor with glioblastoma. The input for sequencing was blood, taken after dendritic cell vaccination. The CDR3 DNA follows: TGTGCCAGCAGCCTGCCTCCGGGGGATACGCAGTATTTT. Residues: CASSLPPGDTQYF.